These 14 T cell receptor beta chains came from one sample sequenced in a study of metastatic and nonmetastatic thyroid tumors. TCRdb re-analyzed the PCR reads through MiXCR. Seen here are 30,000 or so clones, roughly 17% observed once, and the top ten hold roughly 4%. All patients reached thyroid surgery having received no treatment beforehand. Material: blood. These receptors were taken from a female donor with papillary thyroid cancer or a benign thyroid nodule (not recorded which). Some clones in this sample may be carry-over from other donors' samples.

The chain couples TRBV7-3 to TRBJ2-3; no reliable D call. Between the trimmed V and J ends, which lost 2 bases and 1 base, there was a span of 4 bases. The CDR3 is 13 residues long. Germline assignment: CDR1 SGHTA and CDR2 FQGTGA. The DNA for the CDR3 is TGTGCCAGCAGCTTACCTGGCACAGATACGCAGTATTTT. It encodes CASSLPGTDTQYF.

This clone was counted at least ten times. This chain uses TRBV5-5 with TRBJ1-1; perhaps TRBD1 as D (5 bases). Germline values: CDR1 SGHKS, CDR2 YYEKEE (reference sequence). V was trimmed by 0 bases and J by 0 bases, leaving 12 bases between them. This CDR3 region has 16 residues. The CDR3 sequence is CASSLVGGGMNTEAFF. DNA of the CDR3: TGTGCCAGCAGCTTGGTGGGGGGAGGGATGAACACTGAAGCTTTCTTT.

The table lists this clone with many counts. The chain joins TRBV5-6 to TRBJ2-7, with D maybe TRBD2 (6 bases). CDR3 length equals 15 residues. Per germline, CDR1 SGHDT and CDR2 YYEEEE. Deletions cut 2 bases from V and 3 bases from J, with 15 bases between. The CDR3 sequence is CASSFLTGGNYEQYF. For the CDR3, the DNA is TGTGCCAGCAGCTTTTTAACCGGGGGAAACTACGAGCAGTACTTC. Based on the CDR3 plus reference TRBV5-6 and TRBJ2-7, the full variable domain is DAGVTQSPTHLIKTRGQQVTLRCSPKSGHDTVSWYQQALGQGPQFIFQYYEEEERQRGNFPDRFSGHQFPNYSSELNVNALLLGDSALYLCASSFLTGGNYEQYFGPGTRLTVT.

The table lists this clone with many counts. The chain carries TRBV29-1 and TRBJ1-2; 9 positions match TRBD1. The J segment lost 3 bases and the V segment lost 2 bases, leaving 4 bases of the junction unmatched. Per the germline V gene, CDR1 is SQVTM and CDR2 is ANQGSEA. The CDR3 loop spans 14 amino acids. As DNA, the CDR3 is TGCAGCGTTGAATACTGGACAGGGGACTATGGCTACACCTTC. Encoded protein: CSVEYWTGDYGYTF.

Many counts were recorded for this clone. The chain employs TRBV12-3 or TRBV12-4 and TRBJ2-1, with D possibly being TRBD2 (5 bases). This CDR3 contains 13 residues. V lost 6 bases to trimming and J lost 7 bases, with 13 bases between them. This chain's CDR3 is CASRPDTGNEQFF. The CDR3 region has the DNA TGTGCCAGCAGACCCGATACGGGGAATGAGCAGTTCTTC.

The sample holds many counts of this clone. CDR3 in DNA: TGTGCCAGCAGCCTAGGACTAGCTTCCCACGAGCAGTACTTC. Its translation is CASSLGLASHEQYF. This chain connects TRBV6-2 or TRBV6-3 to TRBJ2-7; 8 nucleotides match TRBD2. This CDR3 is built from 14 residues. Germline assignment: CDR1 MNHEY and CDR2 SVGEGT. Trimming at V came to 6 bases and at J to 5 bases, leaving 9 bases not matched to a gene.

This clone came up many times. The chain is built from TRBV27 and TRBJ2-7; 10 bases align to TRBD1. The CDR3 loop spans 13 amino acids. V shed 10 bases, J shed 6 bases, and the junction held 9 bases outside the gene matches. Germline CDR1 MNHEY, CDR2 SMNVEV (reference sequence). The CDR3 DNA is TGTGCCACCCGGGACAGGGGATTAGGCGAGCAGTACTTC. It translates to CATRDRGLGEQYF.

There are many counts of this clone. V gene TRBV5-6 combines with J gene TRBJ2-3, with a tentative D call TRBD2 (5 bases). Trimming left V 1 base short and J 1 base short, with 10 bases between. Germline loops: CDR1 SGHDT, CDR2 YYEEEE. The CDR3 has 15 residues. CDR3 amino acids: CASSLRLGGTDTQYF. CDR3 in DNA: TGTGCCAGCAGCTTGCGTCTGGGAGGCACAGATACGCAGTATTTT.

This clone was observed a handful of times. At one boundary the junction diverges from the germline segment, which might be a read error. Other DNA variants within this sample encode the same CDR3. This chain uses TRBV6-1 with TRBJ2-1, with 8 bases matching TRBD2. Per germline, CDR1 MNHNS and CDR2 SASEGT. The CDR3 has 15 amino acids. The CDR3 here is CASRAAAGVGNEQLF. The CDR3 DNA reads TGTGCCAGCAGAGCTGCAGCGGGAGTTGGCAATGAGCAGCTCTTC.

At least ten counts were recorded for this clone. The genes are TRBV2 and TRBJ2-1; 10 bases line up with TRBD1. Germline V CDR1 and CDR2: SNHLY, FYNNEI. Trimming removed 2 bases from V and 8 bases from J; junction bases left unmatched: 12. The CDR3 runs 17 residues. Here the CDR3 reads CASSERPRQGAKDEQFF. The CDR3 region has the DNA TGTGCCAGCAGTGAAAGACCCCGACAGGGGGCTAAGGATGAGCAGTTCTTC.

This clone was counted at least ten times. This chain connects TRBV20-1 to TRBJ2-7; 9 positions agree with TRBD1. The CDR3 is 14 residues long. Germline trimming cut 3 bases from V and 6 bases from J; bases unmatched to any gene: 9. Germline loops: CDR1 DFQATT, CDR2 SNEGSKA (reference sequence). CDR3 nucleotide sequence: TGCAGTGCTAGCCCCGGGACAGGGTTTCCCGAGCAGTACTTC. Its translation is CSASPGTGFPEQYF.

This clone was counted at least ten times. CDR3 DNA sequence: TGCGCCAGCAGCTTGGCGGGAGGGCAAGAGACCCAGTACTTC. Encoded protein: CASSLAGGQETQYF. The chain links TRBV5-1 to TRBJ2-5, with 8 bases matching TRBD2. The ends lost 0 bases at V and 2 bases at J; junction bases unmatched: 0. Germline V lookup: CDR1 SGHRS, CDR2 YFSETQ. The CDR3 has 14 residues.

At least ten counts were recorded for this clone. V usage is TRBV6-1 and J usage is TRBJ1-1; 10 bases are shared with TRBD1. CDR3 length: 17 amino acids. Germline trimming cut 6 bases from V and 1 base from J; bases unmatched to any gene: 11. The germline V gene encodes CDR1 MNHNS and CDR2 SASEGT. DNA of the CDR3: TGTGCCAGCAGAACCCCGGACAGGGGGATCCCGAACACTGAAGCTTTCTTT. Translation gives CASRTPDRGIPNTEAFF.

This clone was counted many times. This sequence joins TRBV9 and TRBJ2-3; TRBD2 aligns across 15 bases. The V gene end was trimmed by 3 bases and the J gene end by 2 bases; junction bases not matched to a gene: 4. CDR3 length: 17 residues. CDR1 and CDR2 (germline): SGDLS, YYNGEE. CDR3 protein: CASSEGLAGGLTDTQYF. CDR3 sequence (DNA): TGTGCCAGCAGCGAGGGACTAGCGGGAGGCCTCACAGATACGCAGTATTTT.